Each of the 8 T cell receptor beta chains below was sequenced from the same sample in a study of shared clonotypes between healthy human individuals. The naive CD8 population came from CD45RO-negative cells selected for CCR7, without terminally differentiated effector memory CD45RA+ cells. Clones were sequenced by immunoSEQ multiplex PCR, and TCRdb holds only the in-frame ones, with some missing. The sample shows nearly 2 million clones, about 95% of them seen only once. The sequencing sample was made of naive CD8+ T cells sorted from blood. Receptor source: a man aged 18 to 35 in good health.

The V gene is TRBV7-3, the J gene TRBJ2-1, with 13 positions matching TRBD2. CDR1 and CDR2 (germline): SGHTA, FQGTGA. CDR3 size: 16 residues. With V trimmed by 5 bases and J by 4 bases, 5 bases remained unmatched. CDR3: CASSLGTSGVYNEQFF. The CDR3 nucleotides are TGTGCCAGCAGCCTTGGGACTAGCGGGGTGTACAATGAGCAGTTCTTC.

The CDR3 DNA is TGTGCCAGCAGCAGGGGGACAGTCATGGCCCAGTACTTC. Protein sequence: CASSRGTVMAQYF. The chain has TRBV5-8 and TRBJ2-5; 7 bases match TRBD1. CDR1 and CDR2 (germline): SGHTS, YDEGEE. The trim removed 4 bases at V and 9 bases at J, leaving 9 bases unmatched. The CDR3 spans 13 residues.

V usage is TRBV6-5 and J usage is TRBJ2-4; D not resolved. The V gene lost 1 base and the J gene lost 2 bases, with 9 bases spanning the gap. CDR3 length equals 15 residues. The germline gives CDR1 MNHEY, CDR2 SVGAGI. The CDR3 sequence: CASSYLPISKNIQYF. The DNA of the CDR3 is TGTGCCAGCAGTTACTTACCTATCTCCAAAAACATTCAGTACTTC.

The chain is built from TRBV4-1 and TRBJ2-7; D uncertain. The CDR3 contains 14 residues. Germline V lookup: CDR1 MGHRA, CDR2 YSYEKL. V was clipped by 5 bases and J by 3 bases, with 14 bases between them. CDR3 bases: TGCGCCAGCAGCTTGCAACAGTTCGGCTACGAGCAGTACTTC. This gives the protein CASSLQQFGYEQYF.

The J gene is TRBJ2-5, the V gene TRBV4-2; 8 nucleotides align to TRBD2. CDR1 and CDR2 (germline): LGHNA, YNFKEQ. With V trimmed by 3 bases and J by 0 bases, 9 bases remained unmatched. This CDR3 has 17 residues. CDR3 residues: CASSQVDTSGDQETQYF. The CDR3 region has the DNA TGTGCCAGCAGCCAGGTAGACACTAGCGGCGACCAAGAGACCCAGTACTTC.

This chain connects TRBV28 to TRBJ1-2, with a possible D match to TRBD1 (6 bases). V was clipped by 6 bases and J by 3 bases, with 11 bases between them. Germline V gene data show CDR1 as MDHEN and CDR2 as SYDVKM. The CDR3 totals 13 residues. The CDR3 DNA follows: TGTGCCAGCAGGACGACAGGCTACTATGGCTACACCTTC. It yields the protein CASRTTGYYGYTF.

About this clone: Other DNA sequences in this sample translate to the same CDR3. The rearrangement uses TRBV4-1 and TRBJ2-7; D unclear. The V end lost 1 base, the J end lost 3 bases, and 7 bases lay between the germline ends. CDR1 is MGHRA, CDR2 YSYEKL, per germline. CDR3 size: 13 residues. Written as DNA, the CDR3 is TGCGCCAGCAGCCAAGGGAGTAGCTACGAGCAGTACTTC. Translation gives CASSQGSSYEQYF.

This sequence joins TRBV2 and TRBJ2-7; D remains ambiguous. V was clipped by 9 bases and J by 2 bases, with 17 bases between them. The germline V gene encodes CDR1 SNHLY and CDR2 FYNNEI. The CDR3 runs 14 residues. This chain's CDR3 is CARSRIRDTYEQYF. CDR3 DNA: TGTGCCAGAAGTCGAATTAGGGATACCTACGAGCAGTACTTC.